A single sample gave rise to the 16 T cell receptor beta chains below, sequenced in a study of cytomegalovirus exposure and HLA in healthy donors. With 60 Vbeta and 13 Jbeta primers, the PCR was carried out. Profiled with immunoSEQ multiplex PCR; TCRdb holds only in-frame clones, not every one. The sample lists 200,000 or so clones; about 74% were seen once. The sample consisted of PBMCs. All receptors come from a man aged 40-50 years in good health and CMV-seronegative.

This rearrangement joins TRBV27 to TRBJ1-3; tentative D call: TRBD1 (5 bases). The CDR3 consists of 15 residues. Germline V gene sequence: CDR1 MNHEY, CDR2 SMNVEV (reference sequence). V gave up 3 bases and J gave up 7 bases, with 16 bases separating them. CDR3 DNA: TGTGCCAGCAGTTTCCTCCCCCAGACAGTGAACACCATATATTTT. Translated: CASSFLPQTVNTIYF.

The chain is built from TRBV7-2 and TRBJ2-7, with 12 bases lining up with TRBD1. V trimming: 0 bases; J trimming: 3 bases; junction bases outside the gene matches: 9. Germline V gene data show CDR1 as SGHTA and CDR2 as FQGNSA. The length of the CDR3 is 18 residues. The CDR3 nucleotides read TGTGCCAGCAGCTTAGCGGGGACAGGGGGCGGAATTGGCTACGAGCAGTACTTC. Translating gives CASSLAGTGGGIGYEQYF.

The J gene is TRBJ2-2, the V gene TRBV7-6; 10 nucleotides line up with TRBD1. Unmatched junction bases numbered 6, after V lost 5 bases and J lost 3 bases. Per the germline V gene, CDR1 is SGHVS and CDR2 is FNYEAQ. The CDR3 totals 16 residues. Here the CDR3 reads CASSLFGTGDTGELFF. CDR3 coding DNA: TGTGCCAGCAGCCTATTCGGGACAGGGGACACCGGGGAGCTGTTTTTT.

The chain recombines TRBV5-1 with TRBJ2-7; D remains unclear. Germline V lookup: CDR1 SGHRS, CDR2 YFSETQ. This CDR3 has 15 amino acids. V was cut by 2 bases and J by 3 bases, with 15 bases left in between. In DNA, the CDR3 is TGCGCCAGCAGCTTACAGTGGCCCCTGGTCTACGAGCAGTACTTC. Its translation: CASSLQWPLVYEQYF. The whole variable domain, filled in from reference TRBV5-1 and TRBJ2-7, reads KAGVTQTPRYLIKTRGQQVTLSCSPISGHRSVSWYQQTPGQGLQFLFEYFSETQRNKGNFPGRFSGRQFSNSRSEMNVSTLELGDSALYLCASSLQWPLVYEQYFGPGTRLTVT.

This rearrangement joins TRBV5-1 to TRBJ2-2; 7 bases are a match to TRBD1. The CDR3 is 16 amino acids. The germline CDR1 and CDR2 sequences are SGHRS and YFSETQ. Trimming took 1 base from V and 0 from J; bases not matched to a gene: 3. CDR3 sequence reads: CASSLMGQPNTGELFF. The CDR3 nucleotides read TGCGCCAGCAGCTTGATGGGACAGCCGAACACCGGGGAGCTGTTTTTT.

The chain recombines TRBV5-6 with TRBJ1-1; D possibly corresponds to TRBD1 (6 bases). Germline V gives CDR1 SGHDT, CDR2 YYEEEE. This CDR3 is built from 12 residues. The V end lost 4 bases, the J end lost 4 bases, and 8 bases lay between the germline ends. The chain's CDR3 is CASSQGGTEAFF. In DNA, the CDR3 is TGTGCCAGCAGCCAAGGGGGCACTGAAGCTTTCTTT.

The chain employs TRBV5-6 and TRBJ2-1; TRBD2 agrees at 7 bases. V shed 4 bases, J shed 9 bases, and the junction held 4 bases outside the gene matches. Looked up from germline, CDR1 is SGHDT and CDR2 is YYEEEE. The CDR3 has 12 amino acids. As DNA, the CDR3 is TGTGCCAGCAGCCTGGGGGGGGGTGAGCAGTTCTTC. Translating it yields CASSLGGGEQFF.

This chain uses TRBV15 with TRBJ2-7; no clear D. Trimming removed 5 bases from V and 0 bases from J, with 8 bases in between. CDR1 is LNHNV and CDR2 is YYDKDF in the germline V gene (reference sequence). This CDR3 contains 13 residues. CDR3 sequence: CATSPTASYEQYF. CDR3 DNA sequence: TGTGCCACCAGCCCGACTGCCTCCTACGAGCAGTACTTC.

This clone was counted between two and nine times. J is TRBJ1-4 and V is TRBV10-3; D gene ambiguous. V was cut by 11 bases and J by 0 bases, with 16 bases left in between. The germline V gene has CDR1 ENHRY and CDR2 SYGVKD. CDR3 size: 15 residues. CDR3 bases: TGTGCCTCCAGATCGGGTGATGCAACTAATGAAAAACTGTTTTTT. Protein: CASRSGDATNEKLFF.

This clone was recorded a few times. The chain recombines TRBV2 with TRBJ2-7; perhaps TRBD1 as D (5 bases). From germline, CDR1 is SNHLY and CDR2 FYNNEI. The length of the CDR3 is 14 residues. Trimming pared 5 bases from V and 4 bases from J, leaving 15 bases between. CDR3 coding DNA: TGTGCCAGCAGTCCGAGACAGCAAGCTTACGAGCAGTACTTC. Translating it yields CASSPRQQAYEQYF.

This sequence joins TRBV28 and TRBJ2-7, with TRBD2 matching over 10 bases. Unmatched junction bases numbered 16, after V lost 5 bases and J lost 3 bases. The CDR3 is 18 residues long. The V gene's germline CDR1 is MDHEN and CDR2 SYDVKM. The CDR3 is CASSDSSGRASYVYEQYF. In nucleotides, the CDR3 is TGTGCCAGCAGTGACAGCAGCGGGAGGGCCAGTTACGTCTACGAGCAGTACTTC.

This chain joins TRBV18 and TRBJ2-7; TRBD2 is a possible D gene (5 bases). Trimming left V 5 bases short and J 3 bases short, with 17 bases between. Germline values: CDR1 KGHSH, CDR2 LQKENI. The CDR3 contains 15 residues. This CDR3 is CASSMEAYLGYEQYF. CDR3 nucleotides: TGTGCCAGCTCAATGGAGGCGTACCTGGGCTACGAGCAGTACTTC.

CDR3: CASSPDWAKNIQYF. The CDR3 nucleotides are TGTGCCAGCAGCCCGGACTGGGCCAAAAACATTCAGTACTTC. V gene TRBV28 combines with J gene TRBJ2-4; D perhaps matches TRBD2 (5 bases). The ends were cut back, 6 bases at V and 1 base at J, with 10 bases in the middle. The germline gives CDR1 MDHEN, CDR2 SYDVKM. The CDR3 totals 14 residues.

This clone was seen a single time. The chain combines TRBV5-1 with TRBJ2-1, with 7 bases aligning to TRBD1. The J segment lost 6 bases and the V segment lost 2 bases, leaving 8 bases of the junction unmatched. The CDR3 covers 15 residues. Germline loops: CDR1 SGHRS, CDR2 YFSETQ. This chain's CDR3 is CASSFLTGSTNEQFF. The DNA for the CDR3 is TGCGCCAGCAGCTTCCTGACAGGGTCCACCAATGAGCAGTTCTTC.

The J gene is TRBJ1-6, the V gene TRBV7-2; TRBD1 might be the D (5 bases). CDR3 length: 15 amino acids. The germline gives CDR1 SGHTA, CDR2 FQGNSA. The ends were cut back, 3 bases at V and 8 bases at J, with 14 bases in the middle. In DNA, the CDR3 is TGTGCCAGCAGCTTCAGAAAAATAGGGGATTCACCCCTCCACTTT. It yields the protein CASSFRKIGDSPLHF.

This chain uses TRBV7-3 with TRBJ1-1; D possibly corresponds to TRBD1 (6 bases). V dropped 5 bases and J dropped 4 bases, with 11 bases sitting between them. CDR1 SGHTA and CDR2 FQGTGA come from the germline V gene. CDR3 size: 13 residues. CDR3 loop: CASSTGTGTEAFF. CDR3 in DNA: TGTGCCAGCAGCACAGGGACGGGCACTGAAGCTTTCTTT.